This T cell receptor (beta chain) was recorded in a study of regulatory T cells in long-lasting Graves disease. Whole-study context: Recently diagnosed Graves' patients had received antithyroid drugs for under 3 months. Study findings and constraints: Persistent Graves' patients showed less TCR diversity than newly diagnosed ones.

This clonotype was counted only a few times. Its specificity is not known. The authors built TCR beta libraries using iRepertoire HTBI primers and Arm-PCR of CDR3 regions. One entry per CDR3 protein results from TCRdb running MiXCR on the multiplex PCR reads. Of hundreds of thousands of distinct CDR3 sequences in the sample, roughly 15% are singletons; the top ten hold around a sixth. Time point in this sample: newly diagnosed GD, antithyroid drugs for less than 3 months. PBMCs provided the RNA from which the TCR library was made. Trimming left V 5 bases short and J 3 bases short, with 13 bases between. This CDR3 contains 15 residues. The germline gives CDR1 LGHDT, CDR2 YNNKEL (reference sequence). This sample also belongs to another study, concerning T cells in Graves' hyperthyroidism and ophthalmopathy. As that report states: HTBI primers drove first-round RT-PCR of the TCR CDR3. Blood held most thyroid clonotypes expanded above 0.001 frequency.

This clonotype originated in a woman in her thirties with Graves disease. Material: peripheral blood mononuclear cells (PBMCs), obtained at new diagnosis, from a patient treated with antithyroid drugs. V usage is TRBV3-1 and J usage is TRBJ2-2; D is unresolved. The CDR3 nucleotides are TGTGCCAGCAGCTATTTCCCTGGGGACACCGGGGAGCTGTTTTTT. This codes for CASSYFPGDTGELFF. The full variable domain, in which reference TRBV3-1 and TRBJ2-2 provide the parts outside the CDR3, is DTAVSQTPKYLVTQMGNDKSIKCEQNLGHDTMYWYKQDSKKFLKIMFSYNNKELIINETVPNRFSPKSPDKAHLNLHINSLELGDSAVYFCASSYFPGDTGELFFGEGSRLTVL.